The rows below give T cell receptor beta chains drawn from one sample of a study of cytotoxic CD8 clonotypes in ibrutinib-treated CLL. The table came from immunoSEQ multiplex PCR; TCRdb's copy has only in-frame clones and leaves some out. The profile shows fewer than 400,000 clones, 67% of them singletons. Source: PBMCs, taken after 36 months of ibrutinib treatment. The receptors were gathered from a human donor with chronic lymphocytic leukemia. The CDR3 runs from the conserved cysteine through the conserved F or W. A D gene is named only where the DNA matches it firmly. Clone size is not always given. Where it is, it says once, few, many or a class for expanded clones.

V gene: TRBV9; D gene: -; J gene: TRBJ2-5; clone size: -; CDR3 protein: CASSTPDSIQETQYF; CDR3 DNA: TGTGCCAGCAGCACTCCGGACAGCATCCAAGAGACCCAGTACTTC
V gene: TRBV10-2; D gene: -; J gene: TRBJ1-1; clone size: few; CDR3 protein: CASWLREAFF; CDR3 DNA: TGCGCCAGCTGGCTCAGGGAAGCTTTCTTT
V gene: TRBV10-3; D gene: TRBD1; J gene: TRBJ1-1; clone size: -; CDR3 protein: CAIGPRAGGAEAFF; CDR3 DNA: TGTGCCATCGGCCCCAGGGCAGGGGGAGCTGAAGCTTTCTTT
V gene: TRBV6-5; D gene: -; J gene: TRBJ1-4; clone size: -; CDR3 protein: CASLGVFNEKLFF; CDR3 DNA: TGTGCCAGTTTAGGGGTTTTTAATGAAAAACTGTTTTTT
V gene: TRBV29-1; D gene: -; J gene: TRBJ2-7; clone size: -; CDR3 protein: CSVLPGSAYEQYF; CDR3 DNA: TGCAGCGTTTTACCGGGGTCAGCCTACGAGCAGTACTTC
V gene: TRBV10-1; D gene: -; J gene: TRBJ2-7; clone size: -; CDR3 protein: CASSESGGVREQYF; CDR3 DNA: TGCGCCAGCAGTGAGTCGGGCGGGGTACGCGAGCAGTACTTC
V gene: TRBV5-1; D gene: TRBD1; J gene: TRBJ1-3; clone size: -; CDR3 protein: CASSFGTAGNTIYF; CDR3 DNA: TGCGCCAGCAGCTTCGGGACAGCTGGAAACACCATATATTTT
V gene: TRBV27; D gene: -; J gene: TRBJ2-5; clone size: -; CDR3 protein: CASSRGIQETQYF; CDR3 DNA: TGTGCCAGCAGCCGAGGAATCCAAGAGACCCAGTACTTC
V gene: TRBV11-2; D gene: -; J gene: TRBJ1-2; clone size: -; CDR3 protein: CASSPRDTNYGYTF; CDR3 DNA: TGTGCCAGCAGCCCCCGGGACACAAACTATGGCTACACCTTC
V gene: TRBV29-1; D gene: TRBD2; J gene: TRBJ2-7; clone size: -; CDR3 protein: CSARTSGSYEQYF; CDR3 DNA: TGCAGCGCCCGGACTAGCGGCTCCTACGAGCAGTACTTC
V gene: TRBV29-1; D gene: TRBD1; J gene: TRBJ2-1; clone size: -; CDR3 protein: CSVDGTAYNEQFF; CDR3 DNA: TGCAGCGTTGACGGGACAGCATACAATGAGCAGTTCTTC
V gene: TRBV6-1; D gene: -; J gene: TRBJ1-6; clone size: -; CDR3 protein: CASTRGEIDSPLHF; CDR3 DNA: TGTGCCAGCACCCGGGGTGAAATTGATTCACCCCTCCACTTT
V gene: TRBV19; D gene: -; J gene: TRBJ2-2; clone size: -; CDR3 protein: CASIWSGSNTGELFF; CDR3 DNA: TGTGCCAGTATATGGTCAGGTTCGAACACCGGGGAGCTGTTTTTT
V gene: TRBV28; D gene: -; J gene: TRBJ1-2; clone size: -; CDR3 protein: CASSSWTDTSNYGYTF; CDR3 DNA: TGTGCCAGCAGTTCATGGACAGATACCTCCAACTATGGCTACACCTTC
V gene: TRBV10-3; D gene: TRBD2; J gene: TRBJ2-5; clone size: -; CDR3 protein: CAISDGGGQETQYF; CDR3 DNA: TGTGCCATCAGTGACGGGGGGGGTCAGGAGACCCAGTACTTC
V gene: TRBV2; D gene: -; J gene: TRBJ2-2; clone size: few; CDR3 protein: CASKDSGHTGELFF; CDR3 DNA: TGTGCCAGCAAGGATAGCGGACACACCGGGGAGCTGTTTTTT
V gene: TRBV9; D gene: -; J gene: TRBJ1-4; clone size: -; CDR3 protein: CASSVEGTANEKLFF; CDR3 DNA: TGTGCCAGCAGCGTAGAAGGGACGGCCAATGAAAAACTGTTTTTT
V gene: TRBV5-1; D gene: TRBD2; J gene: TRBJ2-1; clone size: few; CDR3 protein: CASSLVRGGNNEQFF; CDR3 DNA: TGCGCCAGCAGCTTGGTTCGCGGGGGGAACAATGAGCAGTTCTTC
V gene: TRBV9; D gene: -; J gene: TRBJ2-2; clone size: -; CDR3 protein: CASSGRELFF; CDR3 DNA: TGTGCCAGCAGCGGACGGGAGCTGTTTTTT
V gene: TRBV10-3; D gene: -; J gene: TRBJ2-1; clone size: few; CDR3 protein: CATRGPAYNEQFF; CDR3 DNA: TGTGCCACCCGTGGACCCGCCTACAATGAGCAGTTCTTC
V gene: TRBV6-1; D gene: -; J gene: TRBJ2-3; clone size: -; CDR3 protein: CASSVSGSTDTQYF; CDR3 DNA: TGTGCCAGCAGTGTCTCAGGAAGCACAGATACGCAGTATTTT
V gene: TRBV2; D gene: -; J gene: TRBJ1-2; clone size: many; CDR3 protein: CASSPRTAIGGYTF; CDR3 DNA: TGTGCCAGCAGTCCCCGGACGGCTATAGGTGGCTACACCTTC
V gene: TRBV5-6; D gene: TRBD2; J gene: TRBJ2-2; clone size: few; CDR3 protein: CASSLLAGGSYANTGELFF; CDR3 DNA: TGTGCCAGCAGCCTACTAGCGGGAGGGTCCTACGCGAACACCGGGGAGCTGTTTTTT
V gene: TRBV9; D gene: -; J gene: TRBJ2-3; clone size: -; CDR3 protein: CASSRQPSTDTQYF; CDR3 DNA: TGTGCCAGCAGTAGACAGCCTAGCACAGATACGCAGTATTTT
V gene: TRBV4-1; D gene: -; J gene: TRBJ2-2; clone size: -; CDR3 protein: CAVLEPDTGELFF; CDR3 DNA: TGCGCAGTACTGGAGCCTGACACCGGGGAGCTGTTTTTT
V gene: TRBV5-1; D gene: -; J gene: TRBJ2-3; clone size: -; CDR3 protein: CASSSPGPSADTQYF; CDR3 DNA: TGCGCCAGCAGCTCCCCGGGACCATCGGCAGATACGCAGTATTTT
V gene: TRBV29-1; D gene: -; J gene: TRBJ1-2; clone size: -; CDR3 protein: CSVDRSPGYGYTF; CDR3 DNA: TGCAGCGTTGATAGGTCCCCTGGGTATGGCTACACCTTC
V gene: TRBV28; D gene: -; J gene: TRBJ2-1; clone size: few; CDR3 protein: CATDLGSYNEQFF; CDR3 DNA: TGTGCCACAGACCTCGGCTCCTACAATGAGCAGTTCTTC
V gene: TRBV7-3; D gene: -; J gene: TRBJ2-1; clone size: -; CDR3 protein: CASSRGLGSNEQFF; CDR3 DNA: TGTGCCAGCAGCCGAGGATTGGGCAGCAATGAGCAGTTCTTC
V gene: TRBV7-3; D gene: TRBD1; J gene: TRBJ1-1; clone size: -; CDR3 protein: CASSRGQGNTEAFF; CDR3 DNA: TGTGCCAGCAGCAGAGGACAGGGGAACACTGAAGCTTTCTTT
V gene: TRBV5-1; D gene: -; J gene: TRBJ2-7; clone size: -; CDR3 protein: CASSLVTGTYEQYF; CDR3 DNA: TGCGCCAGCAGCTTGGTGACAGGAACCTACGAGCAGTACTTC
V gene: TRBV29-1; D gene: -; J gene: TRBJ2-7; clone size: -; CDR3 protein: CSATGGVAYEQYF; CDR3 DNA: TGCAGCGCTACCGGGGGAGTGGCCTACGAGCAGTACTTC
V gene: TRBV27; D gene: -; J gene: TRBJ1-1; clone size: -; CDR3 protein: CASSLSAHGGRYTEAFF; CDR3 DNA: TGTGCCAGCAGTTTATCGGCTCATGGAGGCAGGTACACTGAAGCTTTCTTT
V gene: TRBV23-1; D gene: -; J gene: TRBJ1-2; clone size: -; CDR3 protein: CASSLTGIGGYTF; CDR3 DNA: TGCGCCAGCAGTCTCACAGGGATAGGTGGCTACACCTTC
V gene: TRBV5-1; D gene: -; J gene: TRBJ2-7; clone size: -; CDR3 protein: CASSLVGHLLYEQYF; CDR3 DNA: TGCGCCAGCAGCTTGGTGGGACACCTTCTCTACGAGCAGTACTTC
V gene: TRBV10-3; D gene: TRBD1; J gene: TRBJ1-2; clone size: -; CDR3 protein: CAISDFTTGTGMSYGYTF; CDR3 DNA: TGTGCCATCAGTGATTTTACTACTGGGACAGGGATGAGCTATGGCTACACCTTC
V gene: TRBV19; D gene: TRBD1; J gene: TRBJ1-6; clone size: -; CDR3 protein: CASTKDRVHSPLHF; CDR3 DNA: TGTGCCAGTACCAAAGACAGGGTCCATTCACCCCTCCACTTT
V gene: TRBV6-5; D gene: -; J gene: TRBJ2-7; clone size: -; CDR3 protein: CASSYSTASAYEQYF; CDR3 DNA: TGTGCCAGCAGTTACTCGACAGCGTCCGCCTACGAGCAGTACTTC
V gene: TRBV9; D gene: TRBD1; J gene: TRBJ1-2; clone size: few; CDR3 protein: CASSVTGRGYTF; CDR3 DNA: TGTGCCAGCAGCGTGACAGGGCGTGGCTACACCTTC
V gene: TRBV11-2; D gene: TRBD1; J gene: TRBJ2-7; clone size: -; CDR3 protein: CASSFTGTAEQYF; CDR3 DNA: TGTGCCAGCAGCTTCACCGGGACAGCCGAGCAGTACTTC
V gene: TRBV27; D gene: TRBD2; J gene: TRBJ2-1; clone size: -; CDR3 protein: CASSPGIAGVNSEQFF; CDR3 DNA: TGTGCCAGCAGTCCGGGTATAGCGGGAGTTAATAGTGAGCAGTTCTTC
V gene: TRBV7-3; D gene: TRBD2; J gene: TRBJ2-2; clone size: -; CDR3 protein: CASSPRTSGDTGELFF; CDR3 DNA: TGTGCCAGCAGCCCGCGGACTAGCGGGGATACCGGGGAGCTGTTTTTT
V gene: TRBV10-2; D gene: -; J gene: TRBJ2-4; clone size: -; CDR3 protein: CASSESPPAKNIQYF; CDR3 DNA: TGCGCCAGCAGTGAGTCCCCTCCGGCCAAAAACATTCAGTACTTC
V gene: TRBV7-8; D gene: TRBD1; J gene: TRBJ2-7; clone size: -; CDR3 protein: CASSFILPGTGIGEQYF; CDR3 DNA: TGTGCCAGCAGCTTCATTCTCCCCGGGACAGGGATAGGCGAGCAGTACTTC
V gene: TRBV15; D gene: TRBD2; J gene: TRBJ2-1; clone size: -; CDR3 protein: CATSRDLAGTYNEQFF; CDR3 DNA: TGTGCCACCAGCAGAGATCTAGCGGGGACCTACAATGAGCAGTTCTTC
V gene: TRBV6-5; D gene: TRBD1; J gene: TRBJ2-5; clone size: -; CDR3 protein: CASGQGFGETQYF; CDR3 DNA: TGTGCCAGCGGACAGGGGTTTGGGGAGACCCAGTACTTC
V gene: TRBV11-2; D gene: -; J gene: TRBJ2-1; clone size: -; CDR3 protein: CASSTGANEQFF; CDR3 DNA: TGCGCCAGCAGCACGGGGGCGAATGAGCAGTTCTTC
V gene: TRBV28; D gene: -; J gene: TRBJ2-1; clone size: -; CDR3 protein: CASSYEWAERTSSYNEQFF; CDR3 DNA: TGTGCCAGCAGTTATGAATGGGCTGAGCGGACCAGCTCCTACAATGAGCAGTTCTTC
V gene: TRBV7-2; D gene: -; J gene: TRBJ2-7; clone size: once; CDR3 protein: CASSLNRRPYEQYF; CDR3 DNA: TGTGCCAGCAGTCTAAACAGGAGGCCCTACGAGCAGTACTTC
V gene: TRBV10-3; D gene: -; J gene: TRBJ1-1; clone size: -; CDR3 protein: CAISESWGGNTEAFF; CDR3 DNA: TGTGCCATCAGTGAGTCGTGGGGAGGGAACACTGAAGCTTTCTTT
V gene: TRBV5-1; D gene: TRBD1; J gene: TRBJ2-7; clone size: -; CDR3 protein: CASSFRDRVTEQYF; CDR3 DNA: TGCGCCAGCAGCTTCCGGGACAGGGTGACCGAGCAGTACTTC
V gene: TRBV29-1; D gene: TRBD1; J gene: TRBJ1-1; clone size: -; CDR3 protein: CSAGTGGAGTEAFF; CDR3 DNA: TGCAGCGCCGGGACAGGGGGCGCGGGCACTGAAGCTTTCTTT
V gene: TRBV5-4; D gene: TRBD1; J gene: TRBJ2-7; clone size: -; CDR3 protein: CASSSGQGNEQYF; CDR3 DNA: TGTGCCAGCAGCTCGGGACAGGGGAACGAGCAGTACTTC